Listed below are T cell receptor beta chains from one sample, sequenced in a study of blood T cell repertoires in COVID-19. TCRdb keeps only in-frame clones here, not all; method: immunoSEQ multiplex PCR. The sample consists of some 89,000 clones, approximately 90% of them appearing once. Sample: peripheral blood. All receptors derive from a man aged 60 to 69 with acute or convalescent COVID-19. Both conserved end residues are part of each CDR3. The D gene is left open where the match is weak. The size field is filled for only some rows; it gives once, few, many or a size class.

d_gene	abundance	j_gene	v_gene	CDR3nt	CDR3aa
.	.	TRBJ2-1	TRBV5-4	TGTGCCAGCAGCCCCCGATTTGGGGGCGCAGGGTACAATGAGCAGTTCTTC	CASSPRFGGAGYNEQFF
.	few	TRBJ2-2	TRBV19	TGTGCCAGTAGCACCCAGGGGATTTCCACCGGGGAGCTGTTTTTT	CASSTQGISTGELFF
.	.	TRBJ1-2	TRBV5-4	TGTGCCAGCAGCGCCGAGGACTCCGTTCTCAACACCTTC	CASSAEDSVLNTF
.	.	TRBJ1-2	TRBV19	TGTGCCAGTAGTACAGGGTTCGAAGGCTACACCTTC	CASSTGFEGYTF
.	.	TRBJ2-2	TRBV9	TGTGCCAGCAGCGTAGTAGAGACCGGGGAGCTGTTTTTT	CASSVVETGELFF
.	.	TRBJ1-2	TRBV9	TGTGCCAGCAGCGTAGTTGCGTTGCGAACCCGAAACTATGGCTACACCTTC	CASSVVALRTRNYGYTF
TRBD2	.	TRBJ2-5	TRBV6-5	TGTGCCAGCCGCTCCGGGGCGGTCGGGGGGGAGACCCAGTACTTC	CASRSGAVGGETQYF
.	.	TRBJ1-2	TRBV7-9	TGTGCCAGCAGCGTGGGGGGACTCTATGGCTACACCTTC	CASSVGGLYGYTF
TRBD1	few	TRBJ1-2	TRBV30	TGTGCCTGGTACAGGGGCCACTATGGCTACACCTTC	CAWYRGHYGYTF
TRBD1	.	TRBJ2-1	TRBV19	TGTGCCAGTAGTCCCCGGACAGGCGGCAGGAATGAGCAGTTCTTC	CASSPRTGGRNEQFF
.	once	TRBJ1-1	TRBV11-2	TGTGCCAGCAGCTTAGATCGGGTTCACGGACAGCGGGAAACGAATGAAGCTTTCTTT	CASSLDRVHGQRETNEAFF
TRBD1	.	TRBJ1-6	TRBV12-5	TGTGCTAGTGGTTTTGGGACAGGGGTCTCACCCCTCCACTTT	CASGFGTGVSPLHF
TRBD1	.	TRBJ1-2	TRBV5-4	TGTGCCAGCAGCTCGGGACAGAAGTTTAATGGCTACACCTTC	CASSSGQKFNGYTF
TRBD1	.	TRBJ2-1	TRBV5-1	TGCGCCAGCAGCTTGGTAACAGGGGGCTACAATGAGCAGTTCTTC	CASSLVTGGYNEQFF
.	.	TRBJ1-1	TRBV7-2	TGTGCCGGTTTGGAAGACAGGATGAACACTGAAGCTTTCTTT	CAGLEDRMNTEAFF
TRBD1	.	TRBJ2-2	TRBV29-1	TGCAGCGTCTCCCCGGGACAGGGGAGGGTCGGGGAGCTGTTTTTT	CSVSPGQGRVGELFF
.	.	TRBJ2-1	TRBV7-8	TGTGCCAGCAGCTTAGGTGGAGGGTACAATGAGCAGTTCTTC	CASSLGGGYNEQFF
.	.	TRBJ1-2	TRBV6-5	TGTGCCAGCAGTTTAGACAGGTATAACGGTTACACCTTC	CASSLDRYNGYTF
.	.	TRBJ1-1	TRBV30	TGTGCCTGGAGTGTACGGGGAACTGAAGCTTTCTTT	CAWSVRGTEAFF
.	.	TRBJ2-3	TRBV5-1	TGCGCCAGCAGTCGTCAGGGGGATACGCAGTATTTT	CASSRQGDTQYF
.	.	TRBJ1-3	TRBV7-2	TGTGCCAGCAGCTCATTACAGGCTGCGTCTGGAAACACCATATATTTT	CASSSLQAASGNTIYF
.	.	TRBJ1-2	TRBV30	TGTGCCTGGAGGCTCCTATCAGGGTTTGGCGGCTACACCTTC	CAWRLLSGFGGYTF
TRBD1	.	TRBJ1-2	TRBV15	TGTGCCACCAGCAAAAACCAGGGGGTAGGAGGCGGCTACACCTTC	CATSKNQGVGGGYTF